This T cell receptor beta chain derives from a study of blood T cell repertoires in COVID-19. The wider study: COVID-19 samples from acute and convalescent phases originated in the United States, Italy and Spain. The cDNA or gDNA used as material had been derived from T cells, B-cell-depleted T cells, or PBMCs.

CDR1 and CDR2 from the germline V gene are SGHVS and FNYEAQ. The CDR3 covers 16 residues. V shed 2 bases, J shed 2 bases, and the junction held 3 bases outside the gene matches. Study members were between about 18 and 100 years old and lived in 20 to 30 US regions. Original processing methods: The authors estimated nucleated cell counts from reference gene primer amplification. Only in-frame clones appear in the TCRdb table, and some are missing; sequencing was by immunoSEQ multiplex PCR. V and J calls and clone size are copied from that table; D and trimming were computed from the DNA. The sample yields 300,000 to 400,000 clones, approximately 92% seen once.

The receptor's source is a man in his late teens or twenties who had recovered from COVID-19. The chain carries TRBV7-6 and TRBJ2-2; 9 positions agree with TRBD2. The sample was PBMCs or T cells enriched from blood (not recorded which). The CDR3 is CASSLSSGGNTGELFF. Here the CDR3 DNA reads TGTGCCAGCAGCTTAAGTAGCGGGGGTAACACCGGGGAGCTGTTTTTT. The full variable domain, with the rest looked up from reference TRBV7-6 and TRBJ2-2, is GAGVSQSPRYKVTKRGQDVALRCDPISGHVSLYWYRQALGQGPEFLTYFNYEAQQDKSGLPNDRFSAERPEGSISTLTIQRTEQRDSAMYRCASSLSSGGNTGELFFGEGSRLTVL.